These 3 T cell receptor beta chains share one sample of origin, sequenced in a study of response to subunit inactivated influenza vaccine (dated by TCRdb to between 2017 and 2018). The receptor library was made with RT-PCR. Instrument on record: Illumina HiSeq 2500. The raw public data were reprocessed by TCRdb itself: fastp quality trimming at Q25, MiXCR clonotype calling, in-frame beta chains only. Each record represents a unique CDR3 protein, reported with the most common genes and DNA among its rows. Counted in this sample were some 640,000 distinct CDR3 sequences; approximately 14% of them appeared once. The ten largest clones represent 5.5% to 7% of the sample. The sample consisted of PBMCs from blood, taken 14 to 15 days before vaccination. Receptor source: a man aged 50 to 59 who received an inactivated influenza vaccine. Donor details come from another sample of the same person, matched by shared clones.

This sequence joins TRBV11-2 and TRBJ2-7; TRBD1 matches 9 bases. The CDR3 runs 15 residues. J lost 3 bases, V lost 1 base, and 4 bases had no gene match. Per the germline V gene, CDR1 is SGHAT and CDR2 is FQNNGV. The CDR3 region is CASSLGGQGYYEQYF. The CDR3 DNA reads TGTGCCAGCAGCTTAGGTGGACAGGGGTACTACGAGCAGTACTTC.

This clonotype was found a few times. The chain joins TRBV10-3 to TRBJ2-3; 14 bases agree with TRBD2. The V gene's germline CDR1 is ENHRY and CDR2 SYGVKD. Trimming took 6 bases from V and 4 from J; bases not matched to a gene: 6. There are 16 residues in the CDR3. The chain's CDR3 is CAIRPGLAGESDTQYF. The CDR3 nucleotides are TGTGCCATCAGGCCGGGACTAGCGGGAGAGTCAGATACGCAGTATTTT.

V usage is TRBV12-3 or TRBV12-4 and J usage is TRBJ2-5; D gene uncertain. Trimming left V 5 bases short and J 6 bases short, with 10 bases between. The CDR3 covers 12 residues. The CDR3 coding sequence is TGTGCCAGCAGTACTCAGGTGCAGACCCAGTACTTC. Translating gives CASSTQVQTQYF.